This TCR beta chain derives from a study of cytomegalovirus exposure and HLA in healthy donors. Study in general: Around 78 million unique TCRs, all from HLA-typed donors, were included in an early release of the data.

It was with 60 Vbeta and 13 Jbeta primers that the PCR ran. TCRdb keeps only in-frame clones here, not all; method: immunoSEQ multiplex PCR. The sample yields under 200,000 clones, 68% seen once. CDR1 and CDR2 (germline): MNHEY, SVGAGI. The CDR3 spans 15 residues. Of note for this clone: What it binds is not known. The germline gene is not matched at one end of the junction; a read error may be the cause.

Donors had nominal health at sampling but likely had unrecorded immune exposures. Study observations and caveats: Per a prior analysis, the majority of TCR beta V segments were productive roughly 87% or roughly 30% of the time. The authors considered a cluster of highly shared sequence variants likely to be a sequencing artifact.

This TCR derives from a man aged 50-60 years in good health and CMV-seronegative. The chain joins TRBV6-5 to TRBJ1-2; 11 bases match TRBD1. Material for sequencing was PBMCs. The CDR3, as DNA: TGTGCCAGCAGCCGCGTCAACGGACAGGGGGCGCATCCCTCCTTC. This gives the protein CASSRVNGQGAHPSF.